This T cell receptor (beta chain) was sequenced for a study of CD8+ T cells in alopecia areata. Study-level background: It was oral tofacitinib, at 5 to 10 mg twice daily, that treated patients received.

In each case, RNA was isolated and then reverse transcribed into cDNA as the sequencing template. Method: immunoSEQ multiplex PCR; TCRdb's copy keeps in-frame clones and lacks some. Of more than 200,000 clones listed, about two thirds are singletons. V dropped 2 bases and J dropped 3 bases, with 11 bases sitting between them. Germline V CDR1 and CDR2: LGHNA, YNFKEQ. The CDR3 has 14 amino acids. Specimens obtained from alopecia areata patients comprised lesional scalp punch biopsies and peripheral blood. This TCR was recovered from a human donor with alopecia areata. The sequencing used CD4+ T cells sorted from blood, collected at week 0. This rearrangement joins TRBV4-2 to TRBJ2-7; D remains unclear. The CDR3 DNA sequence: TGTGCCAGCAGCCAAAGGACGCGAGACTACGAGCAGTACTTC. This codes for CASSQRTRDYEQYF.